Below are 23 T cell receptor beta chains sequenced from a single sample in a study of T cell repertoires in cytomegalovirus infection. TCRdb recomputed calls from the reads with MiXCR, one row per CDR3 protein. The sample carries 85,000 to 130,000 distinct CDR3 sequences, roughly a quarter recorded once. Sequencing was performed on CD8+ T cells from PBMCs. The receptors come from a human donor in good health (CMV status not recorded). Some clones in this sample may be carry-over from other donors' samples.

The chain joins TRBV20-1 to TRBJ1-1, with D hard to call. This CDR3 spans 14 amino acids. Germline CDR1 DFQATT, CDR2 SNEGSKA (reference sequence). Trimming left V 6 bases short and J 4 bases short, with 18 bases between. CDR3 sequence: CSASGPRHITEAFF. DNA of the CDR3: TGCAGTGCCAGTGGACCCAGACATATCACTGAAGCTTTCTTT.

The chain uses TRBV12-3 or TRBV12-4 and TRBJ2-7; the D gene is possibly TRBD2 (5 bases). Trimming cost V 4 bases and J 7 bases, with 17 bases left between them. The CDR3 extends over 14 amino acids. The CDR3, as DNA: TGTGCCAGCAGTTCCGGTTCTGCCTCGGGAGAGCAGTACTTC. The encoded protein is CASSSGSASGEQYF.

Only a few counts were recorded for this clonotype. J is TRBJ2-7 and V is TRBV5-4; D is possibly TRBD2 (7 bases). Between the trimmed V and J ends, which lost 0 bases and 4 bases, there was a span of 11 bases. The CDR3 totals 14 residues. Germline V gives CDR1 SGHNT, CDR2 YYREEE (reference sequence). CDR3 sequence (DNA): TGTGCCAGCAGCTTGGCCGCGGGGGCGTACGAGCAGTACTTC. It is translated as CASSLAAGAYEQYF.

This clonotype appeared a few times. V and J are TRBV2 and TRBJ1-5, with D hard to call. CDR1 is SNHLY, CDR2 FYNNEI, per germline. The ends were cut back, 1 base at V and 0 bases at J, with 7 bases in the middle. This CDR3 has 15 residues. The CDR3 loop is CASSEGQHSNQPQHF. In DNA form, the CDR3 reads TGTGCCAGCAGTGAAGGGCAGCATAGCAATCAGCCCCAGCATTTT.

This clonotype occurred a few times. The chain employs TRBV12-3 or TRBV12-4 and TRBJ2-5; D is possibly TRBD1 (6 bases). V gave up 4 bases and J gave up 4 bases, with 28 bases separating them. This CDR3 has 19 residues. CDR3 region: CASSSAFDRIEGDVETQYF. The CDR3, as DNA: TGTGCCAGCAGTTCCGCATTCGACAGGATCGAAGGGGACGTAGAGACCCAGTACTTC.

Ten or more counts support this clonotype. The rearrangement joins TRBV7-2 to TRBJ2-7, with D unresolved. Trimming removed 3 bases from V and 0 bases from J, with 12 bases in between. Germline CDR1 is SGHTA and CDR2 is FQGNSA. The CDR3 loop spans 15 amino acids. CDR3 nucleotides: TGTGCCAGCAGCTTTGGAAGCGCGAGCTCCTACGAGCAGTACTTC. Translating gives CASSFGSASSYEQYF.

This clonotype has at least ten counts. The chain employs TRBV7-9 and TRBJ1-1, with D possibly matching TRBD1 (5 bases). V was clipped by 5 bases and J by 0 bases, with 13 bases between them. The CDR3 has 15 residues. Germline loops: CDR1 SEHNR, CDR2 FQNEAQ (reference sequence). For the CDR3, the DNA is TGTGCCAGCAGCCCTCGGGGGAGGATGAACACTGAAGCTTTCTTT. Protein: CASSPRGRMNTEAFF.

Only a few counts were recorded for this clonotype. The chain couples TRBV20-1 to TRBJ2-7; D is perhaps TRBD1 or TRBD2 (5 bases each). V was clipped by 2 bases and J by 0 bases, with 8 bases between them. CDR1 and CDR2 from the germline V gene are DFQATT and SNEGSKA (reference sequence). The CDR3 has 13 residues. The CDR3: CSARSGTSYEQYF. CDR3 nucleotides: TGCAGTGCTAGATCCGGGACCTCCTACGAGCAGTACTTC.

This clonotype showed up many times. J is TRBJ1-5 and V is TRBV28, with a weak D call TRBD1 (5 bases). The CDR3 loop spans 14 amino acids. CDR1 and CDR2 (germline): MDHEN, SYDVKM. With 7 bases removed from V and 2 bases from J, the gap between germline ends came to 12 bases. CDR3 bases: TGTGCCAGCAAGGGGTTAGGTGGCAATCAGCCCCAGCATTTT. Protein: CASKGLGGNQPQHF.

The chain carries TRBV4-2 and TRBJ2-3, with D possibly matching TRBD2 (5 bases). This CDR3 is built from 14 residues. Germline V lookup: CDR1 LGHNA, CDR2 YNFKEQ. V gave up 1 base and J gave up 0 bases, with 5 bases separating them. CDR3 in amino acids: CASSQGGSTDTQYF. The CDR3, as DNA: TGTGCCAGCAGCCAAGGCGGGAGCACAGATACGCAGTATTTT.

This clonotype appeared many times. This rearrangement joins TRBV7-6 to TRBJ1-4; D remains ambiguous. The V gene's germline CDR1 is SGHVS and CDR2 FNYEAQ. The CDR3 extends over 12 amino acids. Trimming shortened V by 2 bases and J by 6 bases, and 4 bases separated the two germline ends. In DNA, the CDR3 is TGTGCCAGCAGCTTATGGGATGAAAAACTGTTTTTT. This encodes CASSLWDEKLFF.

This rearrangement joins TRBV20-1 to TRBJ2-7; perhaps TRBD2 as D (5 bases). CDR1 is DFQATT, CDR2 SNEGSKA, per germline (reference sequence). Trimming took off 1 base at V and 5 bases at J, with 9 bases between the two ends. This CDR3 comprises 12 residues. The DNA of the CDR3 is TGCAGTGCTAGAGGACCCGGGAACGAGCAGTACTTC. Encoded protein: CSARGPGNEQYF.

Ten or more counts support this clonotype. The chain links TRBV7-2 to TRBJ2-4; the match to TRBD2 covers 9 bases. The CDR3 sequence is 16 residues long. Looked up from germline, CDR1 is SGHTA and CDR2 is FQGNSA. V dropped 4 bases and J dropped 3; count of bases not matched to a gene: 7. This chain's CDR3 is CASSSGPTSGKNIQYF. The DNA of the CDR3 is TGTGCCAGCAGCTCGGGACCGACTAGCGGCAAAAACATTCAGTACTTC.

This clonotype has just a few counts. CDR3 DNA: TGTGCCACCAGCAGAGATGATGGCGGGGGAAGGGGCGAGCAGTACTTC. Protein sequence: CATSRDDGGGRGEQYF. The chain uses TRBV15 and TRBJ2-7; 7 bases fit TRBD2. The junction had 11 bases not matched to a gene; V was cut back by 0 bases and J by 6 bases. The CDR3 covers 16 residues. Germline CDR1 reads LNHNV; CDR2 reads YYDKDF (reference sequence).

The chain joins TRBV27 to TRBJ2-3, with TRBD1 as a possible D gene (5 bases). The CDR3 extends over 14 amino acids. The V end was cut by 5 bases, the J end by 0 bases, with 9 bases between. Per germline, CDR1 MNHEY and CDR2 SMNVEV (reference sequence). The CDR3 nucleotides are TGTGCCAGCAGTCTTCAGGGTAGCACAGATACGCAGTATTTT. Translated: CASSLQGSTDTQYF.

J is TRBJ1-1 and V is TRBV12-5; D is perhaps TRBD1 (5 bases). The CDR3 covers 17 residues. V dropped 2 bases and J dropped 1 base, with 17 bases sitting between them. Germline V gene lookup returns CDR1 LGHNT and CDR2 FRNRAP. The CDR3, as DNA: TGTGCTAGTGGTTTGATTCCACTGGGACGGGAGAACACTGAAGCTTTCTTT. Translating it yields CASGLIPLGRENTEAFF.

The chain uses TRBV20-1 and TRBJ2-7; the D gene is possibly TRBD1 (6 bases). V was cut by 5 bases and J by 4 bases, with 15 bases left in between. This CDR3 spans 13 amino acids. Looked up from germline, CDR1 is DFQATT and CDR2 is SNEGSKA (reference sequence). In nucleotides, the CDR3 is TGCAGTGCTCCGGACAGCGTGGGATACGAGCAGTACTTC. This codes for CSAPDSVGYEQYF.

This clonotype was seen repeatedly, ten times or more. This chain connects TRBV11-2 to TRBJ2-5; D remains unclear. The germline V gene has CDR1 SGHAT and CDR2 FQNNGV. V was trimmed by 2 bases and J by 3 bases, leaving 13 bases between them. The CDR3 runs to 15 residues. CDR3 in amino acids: CASSLPLGRKETQYF. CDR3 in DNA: TGTGCCAGCAGCTTACCCCTTGGTAGGAAAGAGACCCAGTACTTC.

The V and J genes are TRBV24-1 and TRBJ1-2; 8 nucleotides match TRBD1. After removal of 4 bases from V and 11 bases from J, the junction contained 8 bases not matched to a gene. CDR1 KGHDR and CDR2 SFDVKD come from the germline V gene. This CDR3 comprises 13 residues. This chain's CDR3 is CATSEPGTGRYTF. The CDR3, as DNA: TGTGCCACCAGTGAGCCCGGGACAGGACGTTACACCTTC.

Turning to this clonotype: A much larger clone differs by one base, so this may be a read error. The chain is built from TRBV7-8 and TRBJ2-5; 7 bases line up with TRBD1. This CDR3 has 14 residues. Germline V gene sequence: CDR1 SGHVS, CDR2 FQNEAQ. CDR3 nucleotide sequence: TGTGCCCGCAGCTATACGACAGGGACAGAGACCCAGTACTTC. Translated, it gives CARSYTTGTETQYF.

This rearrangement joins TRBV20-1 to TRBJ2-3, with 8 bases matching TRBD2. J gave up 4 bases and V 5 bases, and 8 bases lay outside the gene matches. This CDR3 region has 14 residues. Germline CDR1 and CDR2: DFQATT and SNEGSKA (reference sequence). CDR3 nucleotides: TGCAGTGCTCGACGGGGGGGCGGGGCAGATACGCAGTATTTT. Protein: CSARRGGGADTQYF.

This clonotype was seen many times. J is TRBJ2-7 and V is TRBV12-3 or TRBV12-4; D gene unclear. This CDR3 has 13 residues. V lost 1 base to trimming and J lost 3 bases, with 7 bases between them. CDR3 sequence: CASSLGQFYEQYF. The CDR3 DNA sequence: TGTGCCAGCAGTTTAGGCCAGTTCTACGAGCAGTACTTC.

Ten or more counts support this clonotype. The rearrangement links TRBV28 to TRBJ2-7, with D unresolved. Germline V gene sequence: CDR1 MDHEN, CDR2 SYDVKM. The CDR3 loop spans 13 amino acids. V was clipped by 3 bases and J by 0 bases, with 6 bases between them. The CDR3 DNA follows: TGTGCCAGCAGTTTCGGTTCCTCCTACGAGCAGTACTTC. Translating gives CASSFGSSYEQYF. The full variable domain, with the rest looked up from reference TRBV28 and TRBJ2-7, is DVKVTQSSRYLVKRTGEKVFLECVQDMDHENMFWYRQDPGLGLRLIYFSYDVKMKEKGDIPEGYSVSREKKERFSLILESASTNQTSMYLCASSFGSSYEQYFGPGTRLTVT.